A single sample gave rise to the 9 T cell receptor beta chains below, sequenced in a study of cytomegalovirus exposure and HLA in healthy donors. PCR employed 60 Vbeta and 13 Jbeta primers. Some clones are missing from TCRdb's copy, which holds only in-frame ones; the method was immunoSEQ multiplex PCR. The sample shows 160,000 or so clones, approximately 85% of them seen only once. Sample: PBMCs. The source is a man aged 50 to 60 in good health and CMV-seropositive.

This clone was observed a few times. The rearrangement joins TRBV6-1 to TRBJ2-3; 10 positions agree with TRBD1. The CDR3 has 13 amino acids. CDR1 and CDR2 from the germline V gene are MNHNS and SASEGT. J was trimmed by 8 bases and V by 10 bases; bases with no gene match: 9. The CDR3: CATEGQGDLTQYF. The CDR3 DNA reads as TGTGCCACAGAAGGACAGGGGGACCTTACGCAGTATTTT.

The chain has TRBV5-6 and TRBJ2-5, with a possible D match to TRBD2 (5 bases). The CDR3 sequence is 15 residues long. The ends were cut back, 5 bases at V and 4 bases at J, with 18 bases in the middle. Germline assignment: CDR1 SGHDT and CDR2 YYEEEE. The CDR3 here is CASRPDLGGSETQYF. CDR3 DNA: TGTGCCAGCAGGCCAGACTTAGGAGGTTCAGAGACCCAGTACTTC.

This clone was seen a handful of times. The chain joins TRBV5-4 to TRBJ1-2; 7 bases map to TRBD1. The CDR3 consists of 14 residues. V lost 5 bases to trimming and J lost 4 bases; unmatched junction nucleotides: 8. The germline V gene has CDR1 SGHNT and CDR2 YYREEE (reference sequence). The CDR3 region is CASRTDRDLYGYTF. The CDR3 bases are TGTGCCAGCAGGACCGACAGGGACCTCTATGGCTACACCTTC.

The rearrangement joins TRBV13 to TRBJ2-5; TRBD2 aligns across 9 bases. From germline, CDR1 is PRHDT and CDR2 FYEKMQ (reference sequence). The junction had 11 bases not matched to a gene; V was cut back by 4 bases and J by 5 bases. The CDR3 is 16 residues long. CDR3 residues: CASSSRLAGEAETQYF. The CDR3 nucleotides read TGTGCCAGCAGCTCTCGATTAGCGGGAGAGGCCGAGACCCAGTACTTC. The entire variable domain, with the rest obtained from reference TRBV13 and TRBJ2-5, is as follows: AAGVIQSPRHLIKEKRETATLKCYPIPRHDTVYWYQQGPGQDPQFLISFYEKMQSDKGSIPDRFSAQQFSDYHSELNMSSLELGDSALYFCASSSRLAGEAETQYFGPGTRLLVL.

This clone was picked up a small number of times. The chain links TRBV6-5 to TRBJ1-1; 7 bases are shared with TRBD1. V lost 5 bases to trimming and J lost 3 bases; unmatched junction nucleotides: 9. CDR3 size: 15 residues. Germline V gene sequence: CDR1 MNHEY, CDR2 SVGAGI. The CDR3 coding sequence is TGTGCCAGCAGTGGAGGGGGCGTGTTGGACACTGAAGCTTTCTTT. Amino acids: CASSGGGVLDTEAFF.

The chain has TRBV5-1 and TRBJ1-2; 8 bases align to TRBD1. Looked up from germline, CDR1 is SGHRS and CDR2 is YFSETQ. CDR3 length: 15 amino acids. The trim removed 4 bases at V and 4 bases at J, leaving 9 bases unmatched. The CDR3 sequence: CASSPGDRIIYGYTF. The CDR3 bases are TGCGCCAGCAGCCCTGGGGACAGGATCATCTATGGCTACACCTTC.

The chain links TRBV5-1 to TRBJ2-5; TRBD2 is a possible D gene (5 bases). V lost 0 bases and J 1 base, leaving 13 bases between the germline ends. CDR1 is SGHRS and CDR2 is YFSETQ in the germline V gene. The CDR3 sequence is 16 residues long. This CDR3 reads CASSLAGLRGQETQYF. The DNA for the CDR3 is TGCGCCAGCAGCTTGGCTGGTCTTCGGGGCCAAGAGACCCAGTACTTC.

The V and J genes are TRBV9 and TRBJ2-5, with 12 bases matching TRBD1. This CDR3 is built from 17 residues. Germline CDR1 is SGDLS and CDR2 is YYNGEE. V shed 2 bases and J 4 bases; nucleotides not matched to a gene: 9. In nucleotides, the CDR3 is TGTGCCAGCAGCGTGGAGGGACAGGGGGCCAAAGGAGAGACCCAGTACTTC. This codes for CASSVEGQGAKGETQYF.

The chain is built from TRBV29-1 and TRBJ2-1; TRBD2 matches 7 bases. This CDR3 region has 13 residues. V lost 8 bases, J lost 7 bases, and 11 bases stayed unmatched. Germline V CDR1 and CDR2: SQVTM, ANQGSEA. This CDR3 is CSIKEGSGNEQFF. Here the CDR3 DNA reads TGCAGCATAAAAGAGGGTAGCGGGAATGAGCAGTTCTTC.